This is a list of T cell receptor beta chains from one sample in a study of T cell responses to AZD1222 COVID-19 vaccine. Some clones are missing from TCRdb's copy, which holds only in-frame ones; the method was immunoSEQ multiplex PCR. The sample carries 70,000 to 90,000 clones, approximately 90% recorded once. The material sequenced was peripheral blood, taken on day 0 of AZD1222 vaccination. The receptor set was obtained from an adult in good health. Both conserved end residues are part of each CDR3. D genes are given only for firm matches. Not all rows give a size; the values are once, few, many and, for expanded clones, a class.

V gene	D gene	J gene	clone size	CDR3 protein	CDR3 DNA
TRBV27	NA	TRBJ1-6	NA	CASSLNGQSNSPLHF	TGTGCCAGCAGTTTAAATGGACAGTCTAATTCACCCCTCCACTTT
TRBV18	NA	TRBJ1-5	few	CASSLVRDQPQHF	TGTGCCAGCTCACTCGTCAGGGATCAGCCCCAGCATTTT
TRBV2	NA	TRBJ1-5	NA	CASRGSRGPNQPQHF	TGTGCCAGCAGAGGGTCACGAGGTCCCAATCAGCCCCAGCATTTT
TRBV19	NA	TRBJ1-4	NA	CASSQLRAQFGEKLFF	TGTGCCAGTAGTCAATTACGCGCGCAGTTTGGTGAAAAACTGTTTTTT
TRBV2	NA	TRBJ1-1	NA	CASRNQNSPNTEAFF	TGTGCCAGCAGGAACCAGAACTCCCCGAACACTGAAGCTTTCTTT
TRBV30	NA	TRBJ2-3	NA	CAWSVSAGSTDTQYF	TGTGCCTGGAGTGTGTCGGCTGGGAGCACAGATACGCAGTATTTT
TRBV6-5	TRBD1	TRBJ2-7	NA	CASSYFLDRSYEQYF	TGTGCCAGCAGTTACTTCCTGGACAGGTCCTACGAGCAGTACTTC
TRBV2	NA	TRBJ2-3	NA	CASSEKGPLSTDTQYF	TGTGCCAGCAGTGAGAAGGGTCCCCTTAGCACAGATACGCAGTATTTT
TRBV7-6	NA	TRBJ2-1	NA	CASSLEVGGHNGYNEQFF	TGTGCCAGCAGCTTAGAAGTGGGGGGACACAACGGGTACAATGAGCAGTTCTTC
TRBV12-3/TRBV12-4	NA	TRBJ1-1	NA	CACDRAMNTEAFF	TGTGCCTGCGATCGGGCTATGAACACTGAAGCTTTCTTT
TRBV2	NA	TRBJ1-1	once	CASSEALTLMNTEAFF	TGTGCCAGCAGTGAAGCTTTGACATTAATGAACACTGAAGCTTTCTTT
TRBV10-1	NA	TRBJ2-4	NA	CASQRGPGAKNIQYF	TGCGCCAGCCAGAGGGGACCTGGGGCCAAAAACATTCAGTACTTC
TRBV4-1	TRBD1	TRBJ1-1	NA	CASSQGTALNTEAFF	TGCGCCAGCAGCCAGGGGACAGCCTTGAACACTGAAGCTTTCTTT
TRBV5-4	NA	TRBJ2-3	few	CASTPGGQRTDTQYF	TGTGCCAGCACCCCTGGGGGCCAACGCACAGATACGCAGTATTTT
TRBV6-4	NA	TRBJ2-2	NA	CASSVEGNTGELFF	TGTGCCAGCAGTGTTGAAGGGAACACCGGGGAGCTGTTTTTT
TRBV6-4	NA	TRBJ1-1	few	CASSGQDEAFF	TGTGCCAGCAGTGGACAGGATGAAGCTTTCTTT
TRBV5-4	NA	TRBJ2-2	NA	CASSLPGTPNTGELFF	TGTGCCAGCAGCTTACCCGGGACACCGAACACCGGGGAGCTGTTTTTT
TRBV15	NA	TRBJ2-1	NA	CATSRDYQTYNEQFF	TGTGCCACCAGCAGGGACTACCAAACCTACAATGAGCAGTTCTTC
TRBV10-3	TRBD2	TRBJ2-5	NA	CAISGSLAGGLQETQYF	TGTGCCATCAGTGGATCACTAGCGGGGGGCCTCCAAGAGACCCAGTACTTC
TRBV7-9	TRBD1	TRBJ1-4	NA	CASSSGTGPNEKLFF	TGTGCCAGCAGTTCGGGGACAGGTCCTAATGAAAAACTGTTTTTT
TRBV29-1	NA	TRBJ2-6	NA	CSVGLGSSGANVLTF	TGCAGCGTTGGGCTGGGAAGCTCTGGGGCCAACGTCCTGACTTTC
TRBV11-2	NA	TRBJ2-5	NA	CASSFGGGRGNEETQYF	TGTGCCAGCAGTTTTGGTGGGGGGCGAGGGAATGAAGAGACCCAGTACTTC
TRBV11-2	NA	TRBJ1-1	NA	CASTQQGRDTEAFF	TGTGCCAGCACCCAACAGGGTAGGGACACTGAAGCTTTCTTT
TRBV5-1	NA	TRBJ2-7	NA	CASSLVTGSDEQYF	TGCGCCAGCAGCTTGGTGACGGGGAGCGACGAGCAGTACTTC
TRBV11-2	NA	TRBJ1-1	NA	CASSFDPSSFEAFF	TGTGCCAGCAGCTTTGACCCTAGTTCGTTTGAAGCTTTCTTT
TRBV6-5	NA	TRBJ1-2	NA	CASSYSKGRGYGYTF	TGTGCCAGCAGTTACTCGAAGGGCCGGGGCTATGGCTACACCTTC
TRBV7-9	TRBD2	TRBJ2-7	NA	CASSQGLANPEQYF	TGTGCCAGCAGCCAGGGACTAGCGAATCCTGAGCAGTACTTC
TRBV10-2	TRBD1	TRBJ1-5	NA	CASSEWTGGDQPQHF	TGCGCCAGCAGTGAGTGGACAGGGGGTGATCAGCCCCAGCATTTT
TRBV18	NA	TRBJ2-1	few	CASSPPVRDWSYNEQFF	TGTGCCAGCTCACCCCCCGTCAGGGACTGGTCCTACAATGAGCAGTTCTTC
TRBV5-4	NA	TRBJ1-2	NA	CASSAAGDYGYTF	TGTGCCAGCAGCGCTGCAGGAGATTATGGCTACACCTTC
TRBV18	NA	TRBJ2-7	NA	CASSPRDSSYEQYF	TGTGCCAGCTCACCACGCGACAGTTCCTACGAGCAGTACTTC
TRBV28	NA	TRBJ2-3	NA	CASSRKPNQGAQYF	TGTGCCAGCAGTCGAAAACCCAATCAAGGTGCGCAGTATTTT
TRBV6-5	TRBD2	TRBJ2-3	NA	CASSYSRGGADTQYF	TGTGCCAGCAGTTACTCCCGGGGGGGTGCAGATACGCAGTATTTT
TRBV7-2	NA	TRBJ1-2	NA	CASSLQKAGGYTF	TGTGCCAGCAGCTTACAGAAGGCCGGTGGCTACACCTTC
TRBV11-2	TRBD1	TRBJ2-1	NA	CASSAPPQGVTFF	TGTGCCAGCAGCGCCCCCCCCCAGGGGGTGACCTTCTTC
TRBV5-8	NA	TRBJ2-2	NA	CASRTNFYMGSTGELFF	TGTGCCAGCAGAACCAATTTTTACATGGGGTCCACCGGGGAGCTGTTTTTT
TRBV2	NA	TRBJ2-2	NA	CASRMQGTGELFF	TGTGCCAGCAGGATGCAGGGGACCGGGGAGCTGTTTTTT